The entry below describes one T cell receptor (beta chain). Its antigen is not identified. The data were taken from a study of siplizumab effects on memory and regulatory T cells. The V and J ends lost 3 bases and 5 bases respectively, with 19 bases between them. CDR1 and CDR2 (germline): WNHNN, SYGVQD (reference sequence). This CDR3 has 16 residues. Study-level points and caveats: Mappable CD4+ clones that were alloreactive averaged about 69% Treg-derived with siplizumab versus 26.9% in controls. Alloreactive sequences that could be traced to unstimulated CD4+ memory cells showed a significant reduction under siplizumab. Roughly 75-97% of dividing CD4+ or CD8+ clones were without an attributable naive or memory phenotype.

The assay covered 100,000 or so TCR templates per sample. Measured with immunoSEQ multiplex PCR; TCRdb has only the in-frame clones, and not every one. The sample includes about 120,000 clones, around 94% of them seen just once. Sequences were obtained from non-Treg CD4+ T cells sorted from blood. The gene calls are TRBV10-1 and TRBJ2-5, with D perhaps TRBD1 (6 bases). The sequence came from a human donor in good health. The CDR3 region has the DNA TGCGCCAGCAGTGAAAAATTCGGACAGCCGGGGGAGACCCAGTACTTC. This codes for CASSEKFGQPGETQYF.